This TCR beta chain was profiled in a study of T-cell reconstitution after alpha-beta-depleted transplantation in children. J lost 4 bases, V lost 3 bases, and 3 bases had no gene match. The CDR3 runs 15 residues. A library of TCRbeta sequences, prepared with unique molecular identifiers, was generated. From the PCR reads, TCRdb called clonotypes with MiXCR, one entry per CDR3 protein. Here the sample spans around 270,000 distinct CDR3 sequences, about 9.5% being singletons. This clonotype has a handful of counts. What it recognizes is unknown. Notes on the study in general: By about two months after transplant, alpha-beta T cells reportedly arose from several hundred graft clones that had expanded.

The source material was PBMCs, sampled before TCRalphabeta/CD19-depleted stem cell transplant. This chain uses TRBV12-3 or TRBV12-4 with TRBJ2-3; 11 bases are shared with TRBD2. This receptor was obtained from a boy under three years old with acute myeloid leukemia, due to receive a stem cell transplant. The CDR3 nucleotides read TGTGCCAGCAGTTTCCTTAGCGGGGGGGCAGATACGCAGTATTTT. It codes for CASSFLSGGADTQYF.